The sequence of this TCR beta chain was determined in a study of blood T cell repertoires in COVID-19. About the research overall: The United States, Italy and Spain supplied acute and convalescent COVID-19 samples. T cells, B-cell-depleted T cells, or PBMCs supplied cDNA or gDNA.

TCRdb keeps only in-frame clones here, not all; method: immunoSEQ multiplex PCR. The sample lists around 130,000 clones; 80% to 90% were seen once. Sequenced: peripheral blood. The sequence was collected from a woman in her forties or fifties with acute or convalescent COVID-19.

CDR3 bases: TGTGCCAGCAGCCGGGACACAAACTATGGCTACACCTTC. Translated, it gives CASSRDTNYGYTF. V gene TRBV5-8 combines with J gene TRBJ1-2, with TRBD1 as a possible D gene (6 bases). The CDR3 is 13 amino acids. The germline gives CDR1 SGHTS, CDR2 YDEGEE. Deletions cut 4 bases from V and 2 bases from J, with 9 bases between.